A single sample is the source of the 5 T cell receptor beta chains below, sequenced in a study of CD8+CD57+ T cells in acquired aplastic anemia. According to the study, genomic DNA was the template for TCR beta VDJ and CDR3 profiling. TCRdb re-called the reads through MiXCR, storing one row per CDR3 protein. This sample has approximately 98,000 distinct CDR3 sequences; roughly 50% occur once, and the top ten carry 25% to 35%. Material: sorted CD4+, CD8+, or CD8+CD57+ T cells (not recorded which) from PBMCs. The receptors were gathered from a human donor in good health, serving as a control.

The rearrangement joins TRBV2 to TRBJ1-6; D uncertain. This CDR3 comprises 11 residues. Trimming shortened V by 4 bases and J by 7 bases, and 2 bases separated the two germline ends. Germline V gene sequence: CDR1 SNHLY, CDR2 FYNNEI. CDR3 coding DNA: TGTGCCAGCAGTGTGAATTCACCCCTCCACTTT. It is translated as CASSVNSPLHF.

This chain uses TRBV29-1 with TRBJ2-5, with a tentative D call TRBD1 (6 bases). Germline CDR1 is SQVTM and CDR2 is ANQGSEA. Trimming pared 1 base from V and 5 bases from J, leaving 14 bases between. The CDR3 has 14 residues. The CDR3 DNA reads TGCAGCGTTGAAGGGGGGCCAGTCGAGGAGACCCAGTACTTC. This sequence encodes CSVEGGPVEETQYF.

The gene calls are TRBV19 and TRBJ2-7; D is unclear. Per germline, CDR1 LNHDA and CDR2 SQIVND (reference sequence). Trimming took 8 bases from V and 3 from J, leaving 17 bases between them. The CDR3 loop spans 14 amino acids. The CDR3 here is CASGSKLAHYEQYF. The CDR3 bases are TGTGCCAGTGGCAGCAAGCTGGCGCACTACGAGCAGTACTTC.

The chain carries TRBV2 and TRBJ1-1, with 7 positions matching TRBD1. V trimming: 4 bases; J trimming: 10 bases; junction bases outside the gene matches: 12. In germline, CDR1 is SNHLY, CDR2 FYNNEI. The CDR3 contains 14 residues. This chain's CDR3 is CASSVFRGLLGAFF. For the CDR3, the DNA is TGTGCCAGCAGTGTATTTAGGGGGCTCTTAGGAGCTTTCTTT.

The chain couples TRBV12-3 or TRBV12-4 to TRBJ1-1; D is unresolved. CDR3 size: 12 residues. The germline V and J ends were trimmed by 0 bases and 10 bases, with 9 bases remaining between them. The CDR3 reads CASSLAGSTAFF. CDR3 nucleotide sequence: TGTGCCAGCAGTTTAGCAGGGTCAACAGCTTTCTTT.